Below, one T cell receptor beta chain is given with its context. The antigen remains unidentified. This sample was included in a study of OX40 agonist ivuxolimab in advanced cancers. Overall study results and limits: Compared with others, partial responders at 0.1-3.0 mg/kg displayed clonal expansion among the lowest.

The CDR3 contains 16 residues. Germline V gene lookup returns CDR1 SGHVS and CDR2 FNYEAQ. V trimming: 5 bases; J trimming: 0 bases; junction bases outside the gene matches: 7. Libraries were prepared by immunoSEQ multiplex PCR; TCRdb keeps only in-frame clonotypes and omits some of them. The sample holds tens of thousands of clones, 88% seen once. This sequence joins TRBV7-6 and TRBJ2-1; TRBD2 agrees at 7 bases. The sequenced sample was CD4+ or CD8+ T cells sorted from blood, obtained in a trial of the OX40 agonist ivuxolimab. The receptor's source is an adult with an advanced solid tumor such as melanoma, head and neck, liver or kidney cancer. The CDR3 nucleotides read TGTGCCAGCAGCCCCACCGGCGGGAGCTCCTACAATGAGCAGTTCTTC. Its protein product is CASSPTGGSSYNEQFF.